This T cell receptor beta chain was sequenced in a study of CD8 T cells in ankylosing spondylitis. Notes on the study in general: It was reported that disease-linked clones were significantly enriched in matched ankylosing spondylitis synovial fluid. It appeared that ankylosing spondylitis blood was characterized by a TCR beta motif of roughly 8 highly homologous variants. Some motif variants had been reported before (in reactive arthritis synovial fluid and blood).

Per the germline V gene, CDR1 is DFQATT and CDR2 is SNEGSKA (reference sequence). The junction had 4 bases not matched to a gene; V was cut back by 2 bases and J by 5 bases. This CDR3 comprises 14 residues. TCR beta libraries were made by quantitative 5'-RACE with molecular barcodes. In TCRdb, the 5' RACE reads were re-called with MiXCR into one record per CDR3 protein. The sample shows nearly 350,000 distinct CDR3 sequences, about 14% of them seen only once. This clonotype was picked up a small number of times. What it binds is unknown. The gene calls are TRBV20-1 and TRBJ1-4; TRBD1 aligns across 8 bases. This receptor was obtained from a male donor with ankylosing spondylitis or in good health (not recorded which). The sequenced sample was blood, either unsorted or a sorted T cell fraction (not recorded which). In DNA, the CDR3 is TGCAGTGCTAGACCGACAGGGGTAAATGAAAAACTGTTTTTT. It specifies CSARPTGVNEKLFF.